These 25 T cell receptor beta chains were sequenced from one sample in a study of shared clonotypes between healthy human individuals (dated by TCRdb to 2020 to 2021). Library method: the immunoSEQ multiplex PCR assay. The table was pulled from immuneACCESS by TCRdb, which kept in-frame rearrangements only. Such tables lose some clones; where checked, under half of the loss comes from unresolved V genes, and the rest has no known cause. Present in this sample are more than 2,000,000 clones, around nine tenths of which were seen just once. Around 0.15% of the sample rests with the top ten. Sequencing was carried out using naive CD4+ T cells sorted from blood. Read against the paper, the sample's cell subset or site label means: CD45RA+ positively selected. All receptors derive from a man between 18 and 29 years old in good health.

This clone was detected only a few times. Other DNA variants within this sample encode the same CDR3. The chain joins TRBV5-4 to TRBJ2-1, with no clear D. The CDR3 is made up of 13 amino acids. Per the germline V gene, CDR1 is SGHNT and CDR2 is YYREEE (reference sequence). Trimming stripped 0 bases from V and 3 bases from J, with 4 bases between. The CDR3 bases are TGTGCCAGCAGCTTGGACAGCTACAATGAGCAGTTCTTC. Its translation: CASSLDSYNEQFF.

CDR3 region: CASSTGGGSTDTQYF. The CDR3 region has the DNA TGTGCCAGTAGTACTGGTGGGGGGAGCACAGATACGCAGTATTTT. The rearrangement links TRBV19 to TRBJ2-3; weak D call: TRBD2 (6 bases). Between the trimmed V and J ends, which lost 4 bases and 0 bases, there was a span of 11 bases. Germline loops: CDR1 LNHDA, CDR2 SQIVND (reference sequence). The length of the CDR3 is 15 residues.

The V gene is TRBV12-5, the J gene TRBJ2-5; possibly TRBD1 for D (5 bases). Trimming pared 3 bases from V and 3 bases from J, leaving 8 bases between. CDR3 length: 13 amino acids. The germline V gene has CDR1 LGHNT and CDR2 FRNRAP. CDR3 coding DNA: TGTGCTAGTGGTTTTGACAGAGAAGAGACCCAGTACTTC. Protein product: CASGFDREETQYF.

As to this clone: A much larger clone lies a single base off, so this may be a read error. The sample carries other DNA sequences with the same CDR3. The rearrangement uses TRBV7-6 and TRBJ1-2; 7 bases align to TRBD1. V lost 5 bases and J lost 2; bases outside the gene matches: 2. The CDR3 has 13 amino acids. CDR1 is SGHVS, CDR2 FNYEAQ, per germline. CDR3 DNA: TGTGCCAGCAGCCCGGACAGGAACTATGGCTACACCTTC. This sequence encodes CASSPDRNYGYTF.

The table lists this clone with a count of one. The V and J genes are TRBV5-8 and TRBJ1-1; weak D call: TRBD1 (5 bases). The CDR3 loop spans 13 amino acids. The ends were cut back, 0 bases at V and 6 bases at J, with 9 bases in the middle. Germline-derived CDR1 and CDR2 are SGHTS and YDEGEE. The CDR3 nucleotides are TGTGCCAGCAGCTTGGTCCGGGGGGCTGAAGCTTTCTTT. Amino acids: CASSLVRGAEAFF.

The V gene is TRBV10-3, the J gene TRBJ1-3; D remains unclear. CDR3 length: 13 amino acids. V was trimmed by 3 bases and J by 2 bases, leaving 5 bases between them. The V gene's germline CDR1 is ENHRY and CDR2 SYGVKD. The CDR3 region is CAISETAGNTIYF. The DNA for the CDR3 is TGTGCCATCAGTGAAACGGCTGGAAACACCATATATTTT.

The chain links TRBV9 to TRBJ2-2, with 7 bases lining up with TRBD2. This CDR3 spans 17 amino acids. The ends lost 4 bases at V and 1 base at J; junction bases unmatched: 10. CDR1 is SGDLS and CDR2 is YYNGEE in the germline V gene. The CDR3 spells CASSLAGTTQNTGELFF. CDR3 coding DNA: TGTGCCAGCAGCTTAGCCGGGACTACACAGAACACCGGGGAGCTGTTTTTT.

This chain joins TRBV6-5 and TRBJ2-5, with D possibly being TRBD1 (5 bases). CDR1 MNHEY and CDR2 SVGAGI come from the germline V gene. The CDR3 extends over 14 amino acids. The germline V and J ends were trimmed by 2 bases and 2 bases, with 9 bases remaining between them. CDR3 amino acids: CASSYRQGQETQYF. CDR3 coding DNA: TGTGCCAGCAGTTACCGGCAGGGTCAAGAGACCCAGTACTTC.

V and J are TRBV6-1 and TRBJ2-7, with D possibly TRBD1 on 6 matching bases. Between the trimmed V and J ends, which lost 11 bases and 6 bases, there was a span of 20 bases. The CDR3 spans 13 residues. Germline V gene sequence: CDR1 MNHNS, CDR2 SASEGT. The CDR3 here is CASRQGISGEQYF. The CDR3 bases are TGTGCCTCCAGGCAGGGGATTTCTGGCGAGCAGTACTTC.

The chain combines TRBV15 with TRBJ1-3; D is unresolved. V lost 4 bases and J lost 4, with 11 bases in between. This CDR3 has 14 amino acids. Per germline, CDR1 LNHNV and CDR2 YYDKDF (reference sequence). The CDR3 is CATSIWGYGNTIYF. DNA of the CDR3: TGTGCCACCAGCATATGGGGATACGGAAACACCATATATTTT.

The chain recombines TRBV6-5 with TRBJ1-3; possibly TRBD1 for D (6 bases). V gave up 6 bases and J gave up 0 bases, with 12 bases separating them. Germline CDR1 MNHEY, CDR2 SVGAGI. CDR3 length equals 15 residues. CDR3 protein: CASRQGLSSGNTIYF. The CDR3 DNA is TGTGCCAGCAGACAGGGTCTCTCCTCTGGAAACACCATATATTTT.

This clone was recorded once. The CDR3 DNA follows: TGTGCCAGCTCACCGGGGAAACAGTCCTCCTACGAGCAGTACTTC. It yields the protein CASSPGKQSSYEQYF. The J gene is TRBJ2-7, the V gene TRBV18, with D uncertain. Trimming took off 3 bases at V and 0 bases at J, with 12 bases between the two ends. Germline assignment: CDR1 KGHSH and CDR2 LQKENI. This CDR3 region has 15 residues.

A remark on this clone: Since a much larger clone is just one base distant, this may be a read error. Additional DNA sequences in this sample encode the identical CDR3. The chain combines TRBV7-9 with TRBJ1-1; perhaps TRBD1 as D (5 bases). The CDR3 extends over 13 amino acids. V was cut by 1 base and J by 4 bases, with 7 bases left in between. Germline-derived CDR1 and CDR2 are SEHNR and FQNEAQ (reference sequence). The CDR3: CASSLEGTTEAFF. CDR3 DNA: TGTGCCAGCAGCTTAGAAGGGACCACTGAAGCTTTCTTT.

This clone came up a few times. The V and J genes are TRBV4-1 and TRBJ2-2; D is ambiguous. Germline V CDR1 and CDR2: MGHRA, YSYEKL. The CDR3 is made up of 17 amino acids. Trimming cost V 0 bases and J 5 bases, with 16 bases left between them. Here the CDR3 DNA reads TGCGCCAGCAGCCAAGATATGGAGACTCCCAAAACCGGGGAGCTGTTTTTT. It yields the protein CASSQDMETPKTGELFF.

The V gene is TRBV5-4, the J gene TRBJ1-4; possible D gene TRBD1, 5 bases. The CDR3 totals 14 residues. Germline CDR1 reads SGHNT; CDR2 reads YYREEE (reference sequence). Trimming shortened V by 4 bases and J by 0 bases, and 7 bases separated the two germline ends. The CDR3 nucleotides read TGTGCCAGCAGCCAGGGTGCAACTAATGAAAAACTGTTTTTT. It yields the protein CASSQGATNEKLFF.

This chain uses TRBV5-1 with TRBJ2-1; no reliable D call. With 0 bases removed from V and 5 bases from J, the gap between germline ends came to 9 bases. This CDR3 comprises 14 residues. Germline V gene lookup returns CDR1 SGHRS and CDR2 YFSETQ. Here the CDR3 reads CASSLAANHNEQFF. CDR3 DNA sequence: TGCGCCAGCAGCTTGGCCGCCAATCACAATGAGCAGTTCTTC.

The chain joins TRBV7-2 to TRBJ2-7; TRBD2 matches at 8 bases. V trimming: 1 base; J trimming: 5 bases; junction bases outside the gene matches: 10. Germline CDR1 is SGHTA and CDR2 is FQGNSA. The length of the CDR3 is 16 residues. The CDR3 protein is CASSLEDTGGWNEQYF. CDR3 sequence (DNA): TGTGCCAGCAGCTTAGAGGATACGGGAGGGTGGAACGAGCAGTACTTC.

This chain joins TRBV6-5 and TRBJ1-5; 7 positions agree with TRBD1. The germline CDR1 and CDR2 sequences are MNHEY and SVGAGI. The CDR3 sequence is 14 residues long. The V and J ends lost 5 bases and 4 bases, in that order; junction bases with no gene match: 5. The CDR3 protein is CASSRKQGNQPQHF. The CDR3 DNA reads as TGTGCCAGCAGTCGGAAACAGGGGAATCAGCCCCAGCATTTT.

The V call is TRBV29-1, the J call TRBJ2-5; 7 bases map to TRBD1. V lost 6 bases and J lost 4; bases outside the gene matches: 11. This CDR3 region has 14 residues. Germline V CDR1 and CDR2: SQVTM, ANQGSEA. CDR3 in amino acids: CSVGDTGVGETQYF. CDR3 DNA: TGCAGCGTGGGGGATACAGGGGTAGGAGAGACCCAGTACTTC.

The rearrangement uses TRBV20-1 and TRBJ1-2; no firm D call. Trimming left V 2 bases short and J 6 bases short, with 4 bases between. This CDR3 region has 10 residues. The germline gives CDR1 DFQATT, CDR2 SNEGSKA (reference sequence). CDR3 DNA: TGCAGTGCTAGAATTGATGGCTACACCTTC. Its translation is CSARIDGYTF.

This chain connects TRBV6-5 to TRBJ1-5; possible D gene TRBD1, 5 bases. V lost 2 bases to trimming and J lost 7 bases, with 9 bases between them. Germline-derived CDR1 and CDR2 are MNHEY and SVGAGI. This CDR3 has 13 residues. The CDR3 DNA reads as TGTGCCAGCAGTTACACAGGCGAGCAGCCCCAGCATTTT. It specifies CASSYTGEQPQHF.

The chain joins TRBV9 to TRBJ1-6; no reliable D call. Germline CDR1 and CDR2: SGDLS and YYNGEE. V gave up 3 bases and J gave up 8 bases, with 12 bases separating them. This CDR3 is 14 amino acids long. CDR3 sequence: CASSAGPLYSPLHF. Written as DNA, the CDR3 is TGTGCCAGCAGCGCCGGGCCCTTATATTCACCCCTCCACTTT. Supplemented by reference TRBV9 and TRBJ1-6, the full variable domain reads DSGVTQTPKHLITATGQRVTLRCSPRSGDLSVYWYQQSLDQGLQFLIQYYNGEERAKGNILERFSAQQFPDLHSELNLSSLELGDSALYFCASSAGPLYSPLHFGNGTRLTVT.

Here the CDR3 reads CAIRQASSYEQYF. The CDR3 DNA is TGTGCCATACGACAGGCAAGCTCCTACGAGCAGTACTTC. The rearrangement uses TRBV6-5 and TRBJ2-7, with a weak D call TRBD1 (6 bases). This CDR3 region has 13 residues. Trimming cost V 10 bases and J 0 bases, with 13 bases left between them. The V gene's germline CDR1 is MNHEY and CDR2 SVGAGI.

Written as DNA, the CDR3 is TGTGCCATCAGTAACAGGGAAACGGGCACTGAAGCTTTCTTT. It translates to CAISNRETGTEAFF. The chain employs TRBV10-3 and TRBJ1-1, with D possibly matching TRBD1 (6 bases). CDR3 length: 14 amino acids. The ends were cut back, 5 bases at V and 4 bases at J, with 14 bases in the middle. Germline lookup yields CDR1 ENHRY and CDR2 SYGVKD.

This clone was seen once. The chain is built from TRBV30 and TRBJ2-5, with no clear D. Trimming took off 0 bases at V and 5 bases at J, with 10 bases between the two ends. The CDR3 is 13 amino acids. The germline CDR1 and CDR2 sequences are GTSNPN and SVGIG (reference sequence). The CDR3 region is CAWSVGSRETQYF. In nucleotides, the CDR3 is TGTGCCTGGAGTGTAGGGTCCCGGGAGACCCAGTACTTC.